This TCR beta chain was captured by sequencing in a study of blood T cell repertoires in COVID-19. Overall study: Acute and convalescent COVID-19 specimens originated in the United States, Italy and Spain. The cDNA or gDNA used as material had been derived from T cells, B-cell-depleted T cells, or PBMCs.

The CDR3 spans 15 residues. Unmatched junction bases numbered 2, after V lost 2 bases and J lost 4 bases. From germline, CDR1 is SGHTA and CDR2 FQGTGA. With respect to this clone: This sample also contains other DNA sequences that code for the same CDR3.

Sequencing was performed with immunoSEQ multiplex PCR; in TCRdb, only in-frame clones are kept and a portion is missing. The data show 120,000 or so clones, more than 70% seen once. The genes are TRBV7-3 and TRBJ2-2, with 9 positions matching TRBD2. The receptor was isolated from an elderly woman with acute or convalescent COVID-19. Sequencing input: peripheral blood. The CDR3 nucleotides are TGTGCCAGCAGCTTAGCGGGGGGGCGCACCGGGGAGCTGTTTTTT. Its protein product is CASSLAGGRTGELFF.